This T cell receptor (beta chain) was recovered during a study of blood T cells in healthy people across ages. Germline V gives CDR1 DFQATT, CDR2 SNEGSKA (reference sequence). The CDR3 loop spans 16 amino acids. The use of a sample-barcoded 5' primer and a J-beta primer mix characterized a second PCR of roughly 6 to 11 cycles. Every cDNA molecule bore a tag from a template-switch adaptor containing 12 random nucleotides. TCRdb reprocessed the 5' RACE reads with MiXCR, giving one entry per CDR3 protein. The data hold some 860,000 distinct CDR3 sequences, with more than 50% observed a single time. The chain links TRBV20-1 to TRBJ1-2; tentative D call: TRBD1 (5 bases). This clonotype originated in a man aged 35-49 years in good health. Material for sequencing was blood. The CDR3 region is CSPDIESRGGDYGYTF. As DNA, the CDR3 is TGCAGCCCGGACATCGAGAGCCGCGGTGGGGACTATGGCTACACCTTC.